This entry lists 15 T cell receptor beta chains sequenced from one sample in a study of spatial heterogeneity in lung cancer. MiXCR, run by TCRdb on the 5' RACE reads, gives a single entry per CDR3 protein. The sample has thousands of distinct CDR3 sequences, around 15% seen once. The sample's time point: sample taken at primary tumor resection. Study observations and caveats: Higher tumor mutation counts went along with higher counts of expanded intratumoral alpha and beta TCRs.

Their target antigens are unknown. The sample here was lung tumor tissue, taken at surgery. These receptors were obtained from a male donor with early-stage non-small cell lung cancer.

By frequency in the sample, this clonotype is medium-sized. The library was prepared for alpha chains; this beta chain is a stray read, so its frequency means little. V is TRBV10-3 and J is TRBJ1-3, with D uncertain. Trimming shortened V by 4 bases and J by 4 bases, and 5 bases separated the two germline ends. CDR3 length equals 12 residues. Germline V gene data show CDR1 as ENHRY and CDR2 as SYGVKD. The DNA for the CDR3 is TGTGCCATCAGTGCCACCGGAAACACCATATATTTT. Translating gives CAISATGNTIYF.

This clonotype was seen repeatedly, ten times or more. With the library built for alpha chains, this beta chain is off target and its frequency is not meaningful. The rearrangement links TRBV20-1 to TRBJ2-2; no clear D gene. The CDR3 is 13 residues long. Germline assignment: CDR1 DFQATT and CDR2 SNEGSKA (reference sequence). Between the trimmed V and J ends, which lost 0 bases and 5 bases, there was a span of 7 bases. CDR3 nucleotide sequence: TGCAGTGCTAGAGATCCAGTAACCGGGGAGCTGTTTTTT. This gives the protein CSARDPVTGELFF.

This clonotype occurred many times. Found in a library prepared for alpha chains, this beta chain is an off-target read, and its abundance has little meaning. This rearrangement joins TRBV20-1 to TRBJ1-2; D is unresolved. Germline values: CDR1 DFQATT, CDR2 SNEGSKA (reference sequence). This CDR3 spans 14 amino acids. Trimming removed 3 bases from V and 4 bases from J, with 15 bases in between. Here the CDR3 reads CSASGRQWLYGYTF. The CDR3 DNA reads TGCAGTGCTAGTGGCCGCCAGTGGCTCTATGGCTACACCTTC.

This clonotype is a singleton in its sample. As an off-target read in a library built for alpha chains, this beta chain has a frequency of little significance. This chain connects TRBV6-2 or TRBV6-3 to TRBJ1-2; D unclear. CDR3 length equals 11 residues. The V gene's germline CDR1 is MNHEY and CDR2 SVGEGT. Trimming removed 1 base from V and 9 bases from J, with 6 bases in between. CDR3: CASSYYGSYTF. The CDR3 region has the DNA TGTGCCAGCAGTTACTACGGCAGCTACACCTTC.

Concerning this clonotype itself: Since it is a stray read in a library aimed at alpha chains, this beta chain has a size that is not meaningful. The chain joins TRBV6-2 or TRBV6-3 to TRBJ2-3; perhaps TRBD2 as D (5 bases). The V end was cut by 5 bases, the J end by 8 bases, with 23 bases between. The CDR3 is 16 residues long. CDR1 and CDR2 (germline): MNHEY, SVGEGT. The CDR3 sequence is CASSPLTYTEGTTQYF. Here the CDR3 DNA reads TGTGCCAGCAGTCCCCTTACCTACACCGAGGGAACTACGCAGTATTTT.

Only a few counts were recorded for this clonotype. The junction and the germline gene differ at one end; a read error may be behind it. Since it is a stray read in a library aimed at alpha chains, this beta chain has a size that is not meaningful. Here the CDR3 reads CASSFGTDNEQFF. The CDR3 DNA reads TGTGCTAGCAGCTTCGGGACGGACAATGAGCAGTTCTTC. V and J are TRBV7-7 and TRBJ2-1; D possibly uses TRBD1 or TRBD2 (5 bases each). CDR1 is SSHAT and CDR2 is FNYEAQ in the germline V gene (reference sequence). The CDR3 runs to 13 residues.

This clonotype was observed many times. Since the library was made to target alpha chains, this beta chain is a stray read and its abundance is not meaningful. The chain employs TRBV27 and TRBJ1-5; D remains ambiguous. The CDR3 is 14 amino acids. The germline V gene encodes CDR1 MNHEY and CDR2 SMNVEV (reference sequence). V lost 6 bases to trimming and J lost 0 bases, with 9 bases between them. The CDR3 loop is CASSKDYSNQPQHF. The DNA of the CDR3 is TGTGCCAGCAGCAAGGACTATAGCAATCAGCCCCAGCATTTT.

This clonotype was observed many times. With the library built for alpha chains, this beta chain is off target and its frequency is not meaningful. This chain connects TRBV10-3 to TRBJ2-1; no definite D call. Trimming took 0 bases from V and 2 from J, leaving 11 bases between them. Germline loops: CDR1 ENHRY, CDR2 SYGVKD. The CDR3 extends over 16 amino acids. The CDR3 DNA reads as TGTGCCATCAGTGAGTCGGCGCAGATCCCCTACAATGAGCAGTTCTTC. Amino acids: CAISESAQIPYNEQFF.

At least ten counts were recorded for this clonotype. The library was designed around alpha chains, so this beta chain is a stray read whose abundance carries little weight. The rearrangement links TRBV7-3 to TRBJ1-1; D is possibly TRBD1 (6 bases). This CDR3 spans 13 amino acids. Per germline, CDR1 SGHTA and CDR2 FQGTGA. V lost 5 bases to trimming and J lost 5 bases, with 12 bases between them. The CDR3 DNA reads TGTGCCAGCAGCCTCCGGACAGATACTGAAGCTTTCTTT. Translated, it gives CASSLRTDTEAFF.

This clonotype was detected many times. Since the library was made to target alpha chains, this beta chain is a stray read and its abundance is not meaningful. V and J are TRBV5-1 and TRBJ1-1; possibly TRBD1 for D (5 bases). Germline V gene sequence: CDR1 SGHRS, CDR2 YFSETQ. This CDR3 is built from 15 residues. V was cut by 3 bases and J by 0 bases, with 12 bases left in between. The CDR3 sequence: CASSSAAGLNTEAFF. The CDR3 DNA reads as TGCGCCAGCAGCTCGGCCGCGGGGCTGAACACTGAAGCTTTCTTT.

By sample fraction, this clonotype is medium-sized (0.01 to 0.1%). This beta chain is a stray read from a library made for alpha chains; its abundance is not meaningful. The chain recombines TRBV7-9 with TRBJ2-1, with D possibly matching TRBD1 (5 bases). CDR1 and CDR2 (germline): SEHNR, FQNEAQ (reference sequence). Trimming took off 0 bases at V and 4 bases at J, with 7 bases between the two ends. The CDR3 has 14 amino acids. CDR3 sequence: CASSLAGAYNEQFF. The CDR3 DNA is TGTGCCAGCAGCTTAGCAGGGGCTTACAATGAGCAGTTCTTC.

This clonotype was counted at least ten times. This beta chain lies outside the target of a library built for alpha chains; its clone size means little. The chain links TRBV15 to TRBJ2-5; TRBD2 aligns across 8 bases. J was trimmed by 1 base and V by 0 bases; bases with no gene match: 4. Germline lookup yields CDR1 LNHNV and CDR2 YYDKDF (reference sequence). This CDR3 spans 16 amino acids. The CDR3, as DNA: TGTGCCACCAGCAGAGAATACGGGAGGGCCCAAGAGACCCAGTACTTC. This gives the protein CATSREYGRAQETQYF.

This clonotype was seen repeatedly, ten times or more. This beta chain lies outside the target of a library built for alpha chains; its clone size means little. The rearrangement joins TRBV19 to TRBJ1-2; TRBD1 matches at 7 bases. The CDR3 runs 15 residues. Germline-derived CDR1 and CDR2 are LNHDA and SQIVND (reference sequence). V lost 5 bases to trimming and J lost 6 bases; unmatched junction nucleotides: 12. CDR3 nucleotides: TGTGCCAGTAGTGGACTGGACAGGACCTATGATGGCTACACCTTC. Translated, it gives CASSGLDRTYDGYTF.

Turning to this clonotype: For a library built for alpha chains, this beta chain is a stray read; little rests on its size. The CDR3: CASLKTSGSYEQYF. The CDR3 coding sequence is TGTGCCAGCTTGAAGACTAGCGGATCCTACGAGCAGTACTTC. This chain links TRBV7-6 with TRBJ2-7, with TRBD2 matching over 9 bases. J lost 1 base, V lost 8 bases, and 6 bases had no gene match. The CDR3 length is 14 residues. CDR1 and CDR2 from the germline V gene are SGHVS and FNYEAQ. The whole variable domain, remainder taken from reference TRBV7-6 and TRBJ2-7, is GAGVSQSPRYKVTKRGQDVALRCDPISGHVSLYWYRQALGQGPEFLTYFNYEAQQDKSGLPNDRFSAERPEGSISTLTIQRTEQRDSAMYRCASLKTSGSYEQYFGPGTRLTVT.

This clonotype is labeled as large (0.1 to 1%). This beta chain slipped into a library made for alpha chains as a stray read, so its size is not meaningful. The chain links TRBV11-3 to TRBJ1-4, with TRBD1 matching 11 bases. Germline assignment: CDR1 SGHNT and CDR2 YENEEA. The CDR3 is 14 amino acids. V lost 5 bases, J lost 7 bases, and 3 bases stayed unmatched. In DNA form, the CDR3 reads TGTGCCAGCAGCCCCGGGACAGGGGGTGAAAAACTGTTTTTT. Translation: CASSPGTGGEKLFF. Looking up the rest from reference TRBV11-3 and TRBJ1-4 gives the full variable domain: EAGVVQSPRYKIIEKKQPVAFWCNPISGHNTLYWYLQNLGQGPELLIRYENEEAVDDSQLPKDRFSAERLKGVDSTLKIQPAELGDSAVYLCASSPGTGGEKLFFGSGTQLSVL.